The sample holds a few counts of the clone carrying this T cell receptor (beta chain). No antigen is known for it. Molecular-barcoded quantitative 5'-RACE produced these TCR beta libraries. TCRdb analysed the 5' RACE reads with MiXCR anew, one entry per CDR3 protein. The repertoire holds more than 300,000 distinct CDR3 sequences, with around 7.6% as singletons. This entry belongs to a study of CD8 T cells in ankylosing spondylitis. Study results and limitations: Reported data indicate significant enrichment of disease-linked clones within matched ankylosing spondylitis synovial fluid. It appeared that ankylosing spondylitis blood was characterized by a TCR beta motif of eight highly homologous variants. A subset of motif variants has previously been described in the synovial fluid and blood of reactive arthritis.

The germline CDR1 and CDR2 sequences are LNHNV and YYDKDF (reference sequence). The CDR3 consists of 14 residues. V was pared by 1 base and J by 7 bases, with 11 bases between. The receptor comes from a male donor with ankylosing spondylitis. The genes are TRBV15 and TRBJ2-1, with D perhaps matching TRBD1 (5 bases). The sample comprised blood, either unsorted or a sorted T cell fraction (not recorded which). CDR3 DNA: TGTGCCACCAGCAGAGGGATAGGGGTAAATGAGCAGTTCTTC. Residues: CATSRGIGVNEQFF.